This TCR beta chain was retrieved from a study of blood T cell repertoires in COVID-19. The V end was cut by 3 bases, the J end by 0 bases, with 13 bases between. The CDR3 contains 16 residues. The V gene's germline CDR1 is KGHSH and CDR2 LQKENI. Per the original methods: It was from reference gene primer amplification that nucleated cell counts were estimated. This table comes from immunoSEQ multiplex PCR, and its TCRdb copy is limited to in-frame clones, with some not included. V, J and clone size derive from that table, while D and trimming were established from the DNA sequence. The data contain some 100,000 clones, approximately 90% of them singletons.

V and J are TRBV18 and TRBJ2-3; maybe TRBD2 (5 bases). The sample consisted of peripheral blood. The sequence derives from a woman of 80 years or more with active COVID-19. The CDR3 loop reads CASSPLFGKSTDTQYF. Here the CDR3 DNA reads TGTGCCAGCTCACCCCTTTTCGGGAAGAGCACAGATACGCAGTATTTT.